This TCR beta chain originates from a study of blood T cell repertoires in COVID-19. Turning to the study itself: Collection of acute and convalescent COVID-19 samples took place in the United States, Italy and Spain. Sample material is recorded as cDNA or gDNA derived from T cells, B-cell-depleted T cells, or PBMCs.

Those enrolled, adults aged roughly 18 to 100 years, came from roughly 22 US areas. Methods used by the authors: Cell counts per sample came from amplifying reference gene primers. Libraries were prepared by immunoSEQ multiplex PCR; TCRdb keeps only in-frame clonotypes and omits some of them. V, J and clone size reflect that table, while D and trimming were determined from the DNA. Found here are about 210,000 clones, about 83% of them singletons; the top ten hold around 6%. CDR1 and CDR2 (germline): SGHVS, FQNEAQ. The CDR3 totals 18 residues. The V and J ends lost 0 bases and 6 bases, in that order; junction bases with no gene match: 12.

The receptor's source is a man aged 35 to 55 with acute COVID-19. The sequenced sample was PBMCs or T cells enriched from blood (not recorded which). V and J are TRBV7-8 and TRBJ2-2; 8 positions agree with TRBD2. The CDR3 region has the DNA TGTGCCAGCAGCTTAGCTTCACCCTCGAGCGGGAGTCCCGGGGAGCTGTTTTTT. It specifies CASSLASPSSGSPGELFF. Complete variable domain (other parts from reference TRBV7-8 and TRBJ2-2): GAGVSQSPRYKVAKRGQDVALRCDPISGHVSLFWYQQALGQGPEFLTYFQNEAQLDKSGLPSDRFFAERPEGSVSTLKIQRTQQEDSAVYLCASSLASPSSGSPGELFFGEGSRLTVL.